This T cell receptor (beta chain) was recovered during a study of regulatory T cells in long-lasting Graves disease. Specified time point: persistent/refractory GD, antithyroid drugs over 5 years with positive TRAb. Extracted PBMC RNA gave rise to the TCR library. Study findings and constraints: Thyroid tissue went unexamined; only peripheral blood was analyzed.

Relying on iRepertoire HTBI primers and Arm-PCR of CDR3 regions, the team built TCR beta libraries. MiXCR was run by TCRdb on the multiplex PCR reads, yielding one entry per CDR3 protein. The sample lists roughly 450,000 distinct CDR3 sequences; 20% to 25% were seen once. V shed 2 bases, J shed 8 bases, and the junction held 11 bases outside the gene matches. The germline V gene encodes CDR1 SGHDT and CDR2 YYEEEE. CDR3 length equals 15 residues. Concerning this clonotype itself: Antigen specificity is unknown.

This chain joins TRBV5-6 and TRBJ1-1; 8 bases line up with TRBD1. The sample was peripheral blood mononuclear cells (PBMCs), taken when the disease was refractory, from a patient treated with antithyroid drugs. The TCR was taken from a female donor with Graves disease. The CDR3 bases are TGTGCCAGCAGCTTTACTGGACAGGGAACACCCGAAGCTTTCTTT. This gives the protein CASSFTGQGTPEAFF.